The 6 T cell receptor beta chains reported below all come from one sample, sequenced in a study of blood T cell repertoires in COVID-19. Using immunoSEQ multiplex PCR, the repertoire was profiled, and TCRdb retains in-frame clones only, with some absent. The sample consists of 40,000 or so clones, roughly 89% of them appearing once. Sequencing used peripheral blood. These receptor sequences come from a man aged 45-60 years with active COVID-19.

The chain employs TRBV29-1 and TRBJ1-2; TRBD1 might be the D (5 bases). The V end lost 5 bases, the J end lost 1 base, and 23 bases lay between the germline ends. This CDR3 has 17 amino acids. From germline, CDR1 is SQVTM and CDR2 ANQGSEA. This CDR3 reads CSVRFRTTDRINYGYTF. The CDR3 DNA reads TGCAGCGTTCGCTTCCGGACAACGGATAGGATTAACTATGGCTACACCTTC.

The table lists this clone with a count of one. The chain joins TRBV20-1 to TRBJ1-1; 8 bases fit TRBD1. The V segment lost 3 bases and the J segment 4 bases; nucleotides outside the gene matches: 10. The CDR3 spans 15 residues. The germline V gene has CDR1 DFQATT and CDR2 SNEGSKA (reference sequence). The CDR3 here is CSASRDRGRGTEAFF. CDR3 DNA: TGCAGTGCTAGTCGCGACAGGGGACGGGGCACTGAAGCTTTCTTT.

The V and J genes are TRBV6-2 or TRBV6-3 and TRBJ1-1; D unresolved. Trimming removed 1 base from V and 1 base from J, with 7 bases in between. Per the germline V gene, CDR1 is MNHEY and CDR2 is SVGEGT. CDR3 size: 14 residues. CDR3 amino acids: CASSYLQTNTEAFF. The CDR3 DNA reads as TGTGCCAGCAGTTACTTACAGACGAACACTGAAGCTTTCTTT.

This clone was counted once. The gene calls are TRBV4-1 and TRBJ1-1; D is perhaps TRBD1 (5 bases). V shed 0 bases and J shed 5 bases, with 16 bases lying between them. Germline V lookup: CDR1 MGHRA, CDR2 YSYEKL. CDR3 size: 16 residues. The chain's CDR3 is CASSQDAAGMRTEAFF. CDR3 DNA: TGCGCCAGCAGCCAAGATGCGGCAGGGATGAGGACTGAAGCTTTCTTT.

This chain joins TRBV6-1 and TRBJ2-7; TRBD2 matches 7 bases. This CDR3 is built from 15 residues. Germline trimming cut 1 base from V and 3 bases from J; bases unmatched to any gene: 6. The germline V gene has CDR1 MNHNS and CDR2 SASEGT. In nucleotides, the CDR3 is TGTGCCAGCAGTGAAGATGGCTCGGGGGGCTACGAGCAGTACTTC. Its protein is CASSEDGSGGYEQYF.

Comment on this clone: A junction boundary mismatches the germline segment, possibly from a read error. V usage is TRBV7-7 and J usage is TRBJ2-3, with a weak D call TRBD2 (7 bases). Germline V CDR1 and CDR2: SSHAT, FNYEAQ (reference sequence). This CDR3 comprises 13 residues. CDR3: CASSLAGGGAQYF. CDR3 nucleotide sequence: TGTGCTAGCAGCTTAGCGGGCGGGGGCGCGCAGTATTTT.